This T cell receptor (beta chain) was profiled in a study of breast tumors, draining lymph nodes, adjacent tissues. Whole-study findings and limits: Luminal-like breast cancer showed significantly higher tumor–nontumor repertoire similarity than basal-like.

In the case of this clonotype: Its specificity is unknown. An end of the junction does not agree with germline; a read error may underlie this.

TCRdb passed the multiplex PCR reads through MiXCR, listing each CDR3 protein once. This table holds 85,000 to 130,000 distinct CDR3 sequences, 21% found once. This CDR3 comprises 11 residues. CDR1 and CDR2 (germline): DFQATT, SNEGSKA (reference sequence). The lymph nodes were axillary draining lymph nodes from breast cancer patients. Sequencing was performed on axillary lymph node tissue. The sequence came from a female donor with breast cancer. Some clones in this sample may be carry-over from other donors' samples. The V call is TRBV20-1, the J call TRBJ1-1; D gene ambiguous. The DNA of the CDR3 is TGCAGTGCCCATACGAGCGGGTCAAGGAACTTT. Translating it yields CSAHTSGSRNF.